This T cell receptor beta chain was recorded in a study of blood T cell repertoires in COVID-19. Across the whole study: The United States, Italy and Spain provided the acute and convalescent COVID-19 samples. The analysed material was cDNA or gDNA that came from T cells, B-cell-depleted T cells, or PBMCs.

The CDR3 consists of 12 residues. V lost 7 bases to trimming and J lost 7 bases, with 13 bases between them. Germline CDR1 reads SGHTA; CDR2 reads FQGNSA. Profiled with immunoSEQ multiplex PCR; TCRdb holds only in-frame clones, not every one. The table lists more than 15,000 clones, 75% to 90% of them singletons. The origin of this receptor is a man aged 50-59 years with active COVID-19. The sample comprised peripheral blood. This sequence joins TRBV7-2 and TRBJ1-2, with a weak D call TRBD1 (6 bases). The CDR3, as DNA: TGTGCCAGCACCCGGGACAATTCTGGCTACACCTTC. Residues: CASTRDNSGYTF.